The subject of this entry is one TCR beta chain. The source of the sample is a study of OX40 agonist ivuxolimab in advanced cancers. Study-wide background: Earlier anti-PD-1, anti-PD-L1 or anti-CTLA-4 therapy was permitted; less than 50% had received some. In three patients, partial responses were observed, one with hepatocellular carcinoma and two with cutaneous melanoma.

Clones were read by immunoSEQ multiplex PCR, and TCRdb kept only the in-frame ones, dropping some. The table has 55,000 to 75,000 clones, more than 75% seen once. The sample here was CD4+ or CD8+ T cells sorted from blood, taken in a trial of the OX40 agonist ivuxolimab. The source of this sequence is an adult with an advanced solid tumor such as melanoma, head and neck, liver or kidney cancer.

The CDR3 DNA follows: TGTGCCAGCAGCACACTTGACAGCCACGAGCAGTACTTC. It encodes CASSTLDSHEQYF. The gene calls are TRBV9 and TRBJ2-7; the D gene is possibly TRBD1 (5 bases). The CDR3 has 13 residues. Germline-derived CDR1 and CDR2 are SGDLS and YYNGEE. V gave up 4 bases and J gave up 5 bases, with 13 bases separating them.